The 27 T cell receptor beta chains in this list originate from one sample, sequenced in a study of blood T cell repertoires in COVID-19. Profiled with immunoSEQ multiplex PCR; TCRdb holds only in-frame clones, not every one. Here the sample spans about 110,000 clones, 80% to 85% being singletons. The sequencing input was peripheral blood. These TCRs come from a woman older than 75 with acute or convalescent COVID-19.

This clone has only one observation. The genes are TRBV28 and TRBJ2-7; 16 bases map to TRBD2. CDR3 size: 16 residues. Looked up from germline, CDR1 is MDHEN and CDR2 is SYDVKM. After removal of 4 bases from V and 5 bases from J, the junction contained 5 bases not matched to a gene. The CDR3 loop is CASSSGTSGRANEQYV. The CDR3, as DNA: TGTGCCAGCAGTTCCGGGACTAGCGGGAGGGCCAACGAGCAGTACGTC.

The chain joins TRBV29-1 to TRBJ2-3; possible D gene TRBD2, 7 bases. CDR3 length: 16 amino acids. Germline CDR1 and CDR2: SQVTM and ANQGSEA. Trimming took off 5 bases at V and 0 bases at J, with 18 bases between the two ends. As DNA, the CDR3 is TGCAGCGTTCGCGGGGGCCCTTCCTCTAGCACAGATACGCAGTATTTT. Its translation: CSVRGGPSSSTDTQYF.

The J gene is TRBJ2-5, the V gene TRBV18, with 9 bases lining up with TRBD1. V shed 2 bases and J 10 bases; nucleotides not matched to a gene: 11. Looked up from germline, CDR1 is KGHSH and CDR2 is LQKENI. The CDR3 has 15 residues. The CDR3 sequence is CASSPIGTGGENQYF. As DNA, the CDR3 is TGTGCCAGCTCACCAATCGGTACAGGGGGCGAAAACCAGTACTTC.

The chain couples TRBV5-1 to TRBJ1-1, with D unresolved. CDR3 length: 13 residues. Trimming shortened V by 5 bases and J by 4 bases, and 12 bases separated the two germline ends. Germline CDR1 is SGHRS and CDR2 is YFSETQ. DNA of the CDR3: TGCGCCAGCAGAAACCGGGAGGGCACTGAAGCTTTCTTT. Translating gives CASRNREGTEAFF. The full variable domain, in which reference TRBV5-1 and TRBJ1-1 provide the parts outside the CDR3, is KAGVTQTPRYLIKTRGQQVTLSCSPISGHRSVSWYQQTPGQGLQFLFEYFSETQRNKGNFPGRFSGRQFSNSRSEMNVSTLELGDSALYLCASRNREGTEAFFGQGTRLTVV.

The chain joins TRBV5-1 to TRBJ2-3; TRBD2 is a possible D gene (6 bases). V lost 4 bases and J lost 4, with 13 bases in between. Germline V gives CDR1 SGHRS, CDR2 YFSETQ. The CDR3 is 14 amino acids. As DNA, the CDR3 is TGCGCCAGCAGCGCGGGACGCACCGCAGATACGCAGTATTTT. It encodes CASSAGRTADTQYF.

The CDR3 protein is CASSQGTSFEVGELFF. CDR3 bases: TGCGCCAGCAGCCAAGGGACTAGCTTCGAAGTCGGGGAGCTGTTTTTT. This chain connects TRBV4-3 to TRBJ2-2; 8 bases align to TRBD2. CDR1 is LGHNA, CDR2 YSLEER, per germline. The CDR3 totals 16 residues. The ends lost 1 base at V and 7 bases at J; junction bases unmatched: 8.

The V and J genes are TRBV6-2 or TRBV6-3 and TRBJ2-2; a weak D match, TRBD2 (5 bases). The germline V gene has CDR1 MNHEY and CDR2 SVGEGT. The V end lost 0 bases, the J end lost 2 bases, and 10 bases lay between the germline ends. The CDR3 length is 16 residues. The CDR3 DNA sequence: TGTGCCAGCAGTTACTCCGTCCGGGGAAACACCGGGGAGCTGTTTTTT. Protein product: CASSYSVRGNTGELFF.

The chain has TRBV5-4 and TRBJ2-1, with D tentatively TRBD1 (6 bases). Deletions cut 1 base from V and 5 bases from J, with 16 bases between. The CDR3 sequence is 16 residues long. Germline CDR1 SGHNT, CDR2 YYREEE (reference sequence). The CDR3: CASSLLGLGQHNEQFF. CDR3 coding DNA: TGTGCCAGCAGCTTGCTAGGATTGGGACAACACAATGAGCAGTTCTTC.

This chain connects TRBV10-1 to TRBJ1-1; D not certain. The length of the CDR3 is 13 residues. V was shortened by 2 bases and J by 5 bases, with 9 bases between the two germline ends. Germline V CDR1 and CDR2: WNHNN, SYGVQD (reference sequence). Written as DNA, the CDR3 is TGCGCCAGCAGTGAGGGACCGGGAACTGAAGCTTTCTTT. Amino acid sequence: CASSEGPGTEAFF.

J is TRBJ1-2 and V is TRBV19; D is unresolved. Germline assignment: CDR1 LNHDA and CDR2 SQIVND (reference sequence). The CDR3 runs to 15 residues. Trimming shortened V by 5 bases and J by 1 base, and 14 bases separated the two germline ends. Here the CDR3 DNA reads TGTGCCAGTAGTTCCCGGGAAACACTTAACTATGGCTACACCTTC. Encoded protein: CASSSRETLNYGYTF.

The chain uses TRBV5-1 and TRBJ2-1, with 10 bases matching TRBD2. The CDR3 contains 19 residues. V was pared by 1 base and J by 0 bases, with 10 bases of the junction left unmatched. Germline CDR1 is SGHRS and CDR2 is YFSETQ. CDR3 nucleotide sequence: TGCGCCAGCAGCTTGTCGGGTACAGCGGGGGGGAGCTCCTACAATGAGCAGTTCTTC. It encodes CASSLSGTAGGSSYNEQFF.

The rearrangement links TRBV7-9 to TRBJ1-4; no reliable D call. From germline, CDR1 is SEHNR and CDR2 FQNEAQ (reference sequence). The CDR3 loop spans 14 amino acids. The V end was cut by 3 bases, the J end by 7 bases, with 12 bases between. CDR3 coding DNA: TGTGCCAGCAGCTTGTCGGGGAAGGGTGAAAAACTGTTTTTT. It encodes CASSLSGKGEKLFF.

V usage is TRBV5-1 and J usage is TRBJ2-5; TRBD1 aligns across 7 bases. The CDR3 covers 15 residues. CDR1 and CDR2 from the germline V gene are SGHRS and YFSETQ. J was trimmed by 2 bases and V by 4 bases; bases with no gene match: 8. This chain's CDR3 is CASSAVGGEQETQYF. CDR3 nucleotide sequence: TGCGCCAGCAGCGCCGTAGGGGGCGAACAAGAGACCCAGTACTTC.

The V call is TRBV10-1, the J call TRBJ1-4, with 7 bases that match TRBD1. Germline CDR1 reads WNHNN; CDR2 reads SYGVQD (reference sequence). There are 14 residues in the CDR3. Trimming removed 11 bases from V and 4 bases from J; junction bases left unmatched: 10. This CDR3 is CARGRTGDNEKLFF. The CDR3, as DNA: TGCGCCCGGGGGAGGACAGGAGATAATGAAAAACTGTTTTTT.

The chain uses TRBV6-1 and TRBJ1-1; D unclear. V lost 7 bases and J 1 base, leaving 16 bases between the germline ends. CDR3 length equals 15 residues. CDR1 and CDR2 (germline): MNHNS, SASEGT. The CDR3 DNA reads as TGTGCCAGCACCTTAAGCTTTGTCCCGAACACTGAAGCTTTCTTT. Translated: CASTLSFVPNTEAFF.

This clone has only one observation. The CDR3 bases are TGTGCCTGGAGTTGGGCAGGGGCCACCTACACCGGGGAGCTGTTTTTT. Its protein is CAWSWAGATYTGELFF. The V gene is TRBV30, the J gene TRBJ2-2; the D gene is possibly TRBD1 (6 bases). V was shortened by 2 bases and J by 3 bases, with 16 bases between the two germline ends. This CDR3 is built from 16 residues. CDR1 is GTSNPN and CDR2 is SVGIG in the germline V gene (reference sequence).

J is TRBJ1-5 and V is TRBV30; TRBD1 might be the D (6 bases). The CDR3 sequence is 13 residues long. V lost 5 bases, J lost 8 bases, and 16 bases lay in between. Germline V gene sequence: CDR1 GTSNPN, CDR2 SVGIG (reference sequence). CDR3 DNA sequence: TGTGCCTGGGGGATGGCACAGGGAAAGCCCCAGCATTTT. As protein: CAWGMAQGKPQHF.

This chain links TRBV28 with TRBJ2-7; D gene unclear. The CDR3 loop spans 14 amino acids. Germline V CDR1 and CDR2: MDHEN, SYDVKM. Deletions cut 8 bases from V and 2 bases from J, with 16 bases between. CDR3 sequence (DNA): TGTGCCAGCGCATTAATGGGCAGTACCTACGAGCAGTACTTC. This codes for CASALMGSTYEQYF.

This clone was observed a handful of times. V usage is TRBV24-1 and J usage is TRBJ1-5, with 10 bases identical to TRBD1. Germline lookup yields CDR1 KGHDR and CDR2 SFDVKD. The V segment lost 1 base and the J segment 4 bases; nucleotides outside the gene matches: 3. The CDR3 has 16 amino acids. The CDR3, as DNA: TGTGCCACCAGTGATTTCTGGGACAGGGGTAATCAGCCCCAGCATTTT. Residues: CATSDFWDRGNQPQHF.

V gene TRBV6-5 combines with J gene TRBJ1-2, with D perhaps matching TRBD1 (5 bases). The germline V gene has CDR1 MNHEY and CDR2 SVGAGI. The CDR3 runs 14 residues. V was trimmed by 4 bases and J by 5 bases, leaving 14 bases between them. The CDR3 sequence: CASSSRGRLYGYTF. The CDR3 nucleotides are TGTGCCAGCAGTTCTAGGGGCAGATTATATGGCTACACCTTC.

This clone appeared a single time. The chain uses TRBV7-2 and TRBJ1-5; D not resolved. Germline V gene data show CDR1 as SGHTA and CDR2 as FQGNSA. The CDR3 covers 13 residues. V lost 2 bases and J 7 bases, leaving 9 bases between the germline ends. CDR3 sequence reads: CASSLNSGQPQHF. The CDR3 region has the DNA TGTGCCAGCAGCTTAAACAGCGGCCAGCCCCAGCATTTT.

The V gene is TRBV11-2, the J gene TRBJ2-7, with 9 bases lining up with TRBD1. CDR3 length: 14 residues. Germline loops: CDR1 SGHAT, CDR2 FQNNGV. With 6 bases clipped from V and 6 bases from J, the junction kept 9 bases outside the gene matches. CDR3 in amino acids: CASRDPDRGPEQYF. DNA of the CDR3: TGTGCCAGCAGAGACCCGGACAGGGGTCCCGAGCAGTACTTC.

The gene calls are TRBV6-5 and TRBJ2-7; 9 bases fit TRBD1. The CDR3 consists of 16 residues. CDR1 is MNHEY, CDR2 SVGAGI, per germline. The trim removed 4 bases at V and 0 bases at J, leaving 7 bases unmatched. DNA of the CDR3: TGTGCCAGCAGTTTTTCCGGGACAGGGATCTCCTACGAGCAGTACTTC. This gives the protein CASSFSGTGISYEQYF.

This chain joins TRBV9 and TRBJ2-1; 8 bases fit TRBD2. CDR1 is SGDLS, CDR2 YYNGEE, per germline. This CDR3 is built from 16 residues. Trimming removed 4 bases from V and 2 bases from J; junction bases left unmatched: 8. The CDR3: CASSNIAGTTYNEQFF. The CDR3 DNA follows: TGTGCCAGCAGCAATATAGCGGGGACTACCTACAATGAGCAGTTCTTC.

This clone was seen a handful of times. The V call is TRBV29-1, the J call TRBJ2-1; no clear D gene. V lost 1 base, J lost 7 bases, and 11 bases lay in between. CDR1 is SQVTM, CDR2 ANQGSEA, per germline. There are 13 residues in the CDR3. CDR3 in amino acids: CSVEAKLLNEQFF. The DNA for the CDR3 is TGCAGCGTTGAAGCAAAGCTGCTGAATGAGCAGTTCTTC.

This clone was seen only a few times. This chain connects TRBV6-5 to TRBJ1-4, with D perhaps matching TRBD1 (6 bases). With 6 bases removed from V and 1 base from J, the gap between germline ends came to 9 bases. This CDR3 is 14 amino acids long. From germline, CDR1 is MNHEY and CDR2 SVGAGI. Here the CDR3 reads CASSQGGTNEKLFF. The CDR3 region has the DNA TGTGCCAGCAGCCAAGGGGGAACTAATGAAAAACTGTTTTTT.

The chain recombines TRBV20-1 with TRBJ2-3, with 10 bases lining up with TRBD2. V was clipped by 3 bases and J by 1 base; unmatched bases: 4. The CDR3 has 15 amino acids. Per the germline V gene, CDR1 is DFQATT and CDR2 is SNEGSKA (reference sequence). The CDR3 is CSASRLAGGTDTQYF. In DNA form, the CDR3 reads TGCAGTGCTAGTAGGCTAGCGGGAGGCACAGATACGCAGTATTTT.